This T cell receptor beta chain was sequenced for a study of blood T cell repertoires in COVID-19. Study-level background: PBMCs, B-cell-depleted T cells, or T cells were the source of the cDNA or gDNA that made up the material.

In the source study's methods: Amplification of reference gene primers was used by the study to estimate nucleated cell counts. Sequenced by immunoSEQ multiplex PCR; TCRdb stores in-frame clones only, minus some. That table gives V, J and clone size, and the DNA gave D and trimming. The table shows approximately 10,000 clones, with about 87% occurring only once. The TCR comes from a human donor in a cohort sampled during active COVID-19. Material for sequencing was peripheral blood.

DNA for the CDR3: TGTGCCATCAGGAGACAGGGTGTGACAGATACGCAGTATTTT. Residues: CAIRRQGVTDTQYF. V and J are TRBV10-3 and TRBJ2-3, with 7 positions matching TRBD1. CDR1 is ENHRY and CDR2 is SYGVKD in the germline V gene. Losses at the gene ends were 6 bases for V and 3 bases for J; bases not matched to a gene: 6. This CDR3 has 14 residues.